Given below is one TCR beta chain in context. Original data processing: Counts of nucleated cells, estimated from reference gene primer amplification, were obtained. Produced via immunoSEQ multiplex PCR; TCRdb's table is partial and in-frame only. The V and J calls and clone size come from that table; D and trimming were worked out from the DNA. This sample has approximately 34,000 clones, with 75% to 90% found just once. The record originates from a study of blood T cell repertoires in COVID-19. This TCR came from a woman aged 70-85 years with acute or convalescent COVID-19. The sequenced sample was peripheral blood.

The CDR3 loop reads CASSQVVAGPRTQYF. DNA of the CDR3: TGTGCCAGCAGCCAAGTTGTGGCAGGGCCCCGGACCCAGTACTTC. The genes are TRBV4-2 and TRBJ2-5; a possible D gene is TRBD1 (5 bases). Trimming cost V 1 base and J 7 bases, with 16 bases left between them. This CDR3 has 15 residues. Germline V CDR1 and CDR2: LGHNA, YNFKEQ.